At least ten counts were recorded for the clone carrying this T cell receptor (beta chain). Its antigen is unidentified. The data belong to a study of T cell repertoires in cytomegalovirus infection. Study overall: Signatures in public TCR beta sequences pointed to both CMV infection and matching HLA type. General observations from the study: The ex vivo response showed dominance by HLA-C-restricted CMV-specific TCR beta clonotypes.

TCRdb itself ran the reads through MiXCR, one entry per CDR3 protein. The table lists approximately 550,000 distinct CDR3 sequences, approximately 15% of them singletons. The germline gives CDR1 MDHEN, CDR2 SYDVKM. V trimming: 5 bases; J trimming: 9 bases; junction bases outside the gene matches: 16. The CDR3 is made up of 16 amino acids. The chain uses TRBV28 and TRBJ2-1, with 7 positions matching TRBD1. Sequences were obtained from CD8+ T cells from PBMCs. This sequence originates from a human donor in good health (CMV status not recorded). Some clones in this sample may be carry-over from other donors' samples. Here the CDR3 reads CASSPRGGRLRGEQFF. The DNA for the CDR3 is TGTGCCAGCAGTCCCAGAGGGGGCAGGCTTAGGGGTGAGCAGTTCTTC.